These T cell receptor beta chains were read from a single sample in a study of T cell repertoires in cytomegalovirus infection. One entry per CDR3 protein, called by TCRdb with MiXCR from the reads. The sample holds about 190,000 distinct CDR3 sequences, 28% seen once. The specimen was PBMCs. Every receptor here comes from a human donor in good health (CMV status not recorded). Some clones in this sample may be carry-over from other donors' samples. Both conserved end residues are part of each CDR3. The D gene is left open where the match is weak. Where a row states a size, it is once, few, many or the class of an expanded clone; other rows omit it.

d_gene	abundance	v_gene	j_gene	CDR3nt	CDR3aa
.	.	TRBV6-1	TRBJ2-5	TGTGCCACTACCACCGGGGCAGGGTCAGAGACCCAGTACTTC	CATTTGAGSETQYF
.	.	TRBV6-2/TRBV6-3	TRBJ2-7	TGTGCCAGCAGTTACTCGGTTCTAGCAGCCCTCTACGAGCAGTACTTC	CASSYSVLAALYEQYF
.	.	TRBV11-2	TRBJ1-2	TGTGCCAGCAGCTTAGATACCACCTATGGCTACACCTTC	CASSLDTTYGYTF
.	.	TRBV6-4	TRBJ2-1	TGTGCCAGCAGTGACGGGGATACCTCCTACAATGAGCAGTTCTTC	CASSDGDTSYNEQFF
.	.	TRBV6-2/TRBV6-3	TRBJ2-2	TGTGCCAGCTCTCGGACAGCGAACACCGGGGAGCTGTTTTTT	CASSRTANTGELFF
.	few	TRBV7-7	TRBJ1-4	TGTGCTAGCAGCGGGGGGGGGACTAATGAAAAACTGTTTTTT	CASSGGGTNEKLFF
.	.	TRBV6-4	TRBJ1-5	TGTGCCAGCGGTGGAAGAAGCAATCAGCCCCAGCATTTT	CASGGRSNQPQHF
.	.	TRBV20-1	TRBJ2-5	TGCAGTGCCGGTAGCGACTGGGACCAGTACTTC	CSAGSDWDQYF
TRBD1	many	TRBV29-1	TRBJ2-5	TGCAGCGTTCCCGGGACAGGAGGGGGAGAGACCCAGTACTTC	CSVPGTGGGETQYF
.	.	TRBV20-1	TRBJ1-1	TGCAGTGGACGGGGAGGGGGGTGGAACACTGAAGCTTTCTTT	CSGRGGGWNTEAFF
.	many	TRBV7-2	TRBJ1-2	TGTGCCAGCAGCCCCGCGTCGGGGGACGGCTACACCTTC	CASSPASGDGYTF
TRBD1	few	TRBV29-1	TRBJ2-1	TGCAGCGTTGAAGTCGAGACAGGGGAACACAATGAGCAGTTCTTC	CSVEVETGEHNEQFF
.	.	TRBV6-6	TRBJ1-1	TGTGCCAGCAGTTACGTCCCGGGACTTCAAACTTCAACTGAAGCTTTCTTT	CASSYVPGLQTSTEAFF
.	many	TRBV7-3	TRBJ1-1	TGTGCCAGCAGGGACGGGACGGTGAACACTGAAGCTTTCTTT	CASRDGTVNTEAFF
.	.	TRBV24-1	TRBJ2-1	TGTGCCACCAGTGGAAGGGGCGCGGGTTTGAATGAGCAGTTCTTC	CATSGRGAGLNEQFF
TRBD1	few	TRBV7-2	TRBJ1-5	TGTGCCAGCAGCTTACAGGGGGGGGCACATCAGCCCCAGCATTTT	CASSLQGGAHQPQHF
TRBD1	few	TRBV28	TRBJ1-5	TGTGCCAGCAGTACCTCGGGACAGGGATATCAGCCCCAGCATTTT	CASSTSGQGYQPQHF
.	.	TRBV29-1	TRBJ2-5	TGCAGCGTTGTTCCCAGGGGTGAGCAAGAGACCCAGTACTTC	CSVVPRGEQETQYF
TRBD1	few	TRBV5-5	TRBJ1-5	TGTGCCAGTCATGGACAGGTGGGGGGCAATCAGCCCCAGCATTTT	CASHGQVGGNQPQHF
.	.	TRBV19	TRBJ2-1	TGTGCCAGTAAGGGTCTCTCCTACAATGAGCAGTTCTTC	CASKGLSYNEQFF
TRBD2	.	TRBV20-1	TRBJ2-1	TGCAGTGCTAGAGGGGCGGGGGGGGCCGGCGGGCAGTTCTTC	CSARGAGGAGGQFF
.	.	TRBV6-4	TRBJ2-1	TGTGCCAGCAGTGACTTCTCCGGGACATCACAGTTCTTC	CASSDFSGTSQFF
TRBD1	.	TRBV30	TRBJ1-1	TGTGCCTGGAGCCGGGACAGGCTGAACACTGAAGCTTTCTTT	CAWSRDRLNTEAFF
.	few	TRBV7-8	TRBJ1-1	TGTGCCAGCAGCCTACTCTTTTTAGGGAGAGGCACTGAAGCTTTCTTT	CASSLLFLGRGTEAFF
.	.	TRBV20-1	TRBJ2-5	TGCAGTGCTAGAGTGGCGGGCAGCCCCCAAGAGACCCAGTACTTC	CSARVAGSPQETQYF
.	.	TRBV6-5	TRBJ2-1	TGTGCCAGCAGTTACCGGACAGATACCTTGTTCGAGCAGTTCTTC	CASSYRTDTLFEQFF
.	.	TRBV10-3	TRBJ1-1	TGTGCCATCAGTGAGTCAGGGCGGGTTGCTTTCTTT	CAISESGRVAFF
.	.	TRBV7-4	TRBJ1-1	TGTGCCAGCAGCTCCGATTGGAACACTGAAGCTTTCTTT	CASSSDWNTEAFF
.	.	TRBV12-3/TRBV12-4	TRBJ1-3	TGTGCCAGCAGGCACAACTCTGGAAACACCATATATTTT	CASRHNSGNTIYF
TRBD1	few	TRBV10-3	TRBJ1-5	TGTGCCACCCGGGGGACAGGGATGGATCAGCCCCAGCATTTT	CATRGTGMDQPQHF
TRBD2	.	TRBV7-2	TRBJ2-5	TGTGCCCGCAGCTTAGCGGTATCCCTAGCGGGGGAAGAGACCCAGTACTTC	CARSLAVSLAGEETQYF
TRBD1	.	TRBV14	TRBJ1-1	TGTGCCAGCAGCCAAGCAGGGGGCGCGAACACTGAAGCTTTCTTT	CASSQAGGANTEAFF
TRBD2	many	TRBV6-1	TRBJ2-3	TGTGCCAGCAGTGACGTCACCGGGACTAGCGGGGGGTCCACAGATACGCAGTATTTT	CASSDVTGTSGGSTDTQYF
.	.	TRBV4-3	TRBJ2-7	TGCGCCAGCAGCCTCGGGAGACAATACGAGCAGTACTTC	CASSLGRQYEQYF
.	few	TRBV6-2/TRBV6-3	TRBJ1-5	TGTGCCAGCTCTGACTCAAATCAGCCCCAGCATTTT	CASSDSNQPQHF
TRBD1	many	TRBV5-6	TRBJ1-5	TGTGCCAGCAGCTTTGGACAGGGCGTAGGGCCCCAGCATTTT	CASSFGQGVGPQHF
TRBD2	.	TRBV6-5	TRBJ2-5	TGTGCCAGCAGTCCTAGCGGGGGGGCCGATGAGACCCAGTACTTC	CASSPSGGADETQYF
.	.	TRBV5-6	TRBJ1-5	TGTGCCAGCAGCTTACCCGAAAGCAATCAGCCCCAGCATTTT	CASSLPESNQPQHF
.	many	TRBV12-3/TRBV12-4	TRBJ2-7	TGTGCCAGCTCCCGGGACCCACCTTTGGAGCAGTACTTC	CASSRDPPLEQYF
TRBD2	few	TRBV2	TRBJ2-3	TGTGCCAGCAGGCTAGCGGGCCACACAGATACGCAGTATTTT	CASRLAGHTDTQYF
TRBD1	few	TRBV7-9	TRBJ1-2	TGTGCCAGCAGCTTAGGTGGACAGGGGGTAATCTATGGCTACACCTTC	CASSLGGQGVIYGYTF
.	few	TRBV7-2	TRBJ1-3	TGTGCCAGCAGCTTTTCGGGATTGGGAAACACCATATATTTT	CASSFSGLGNTIYF
TRBD1	.	TRBV19	TRBJ2-7	TGTGCCAGTAGTATCTCCGGGACAGAAGGCTACGAGCAGTACTTC	CASSISGTEGYEQYF
.	few	TRBV2	TRBJ1-5	TGTGCCAGCAGTGGGACAGATTATCAGCCCCAGCATTTT	CASSGTDYQPQHF
.	.	TRBV6-1	TRBJ2-7	TGTGCCAGCAGTCACGACAGGTACACCTCCTACGAGCAGTACTTC	CASSHDRYTSYEQYF
.	many	TRBV7-2	TRBJ1-1	TGTGCCAGCAGCTTTGACAAGAACACTGAAGCTTTCTTT	CASSFDKNTEAFF
.	many	TRBV7-2	TRBJ1-1	TGTGCCAGCAGCGTTGTAGGAGGGAGCACTGAAGCTTTCTTT	CASSVVGGSTEAFF
.	many	TRBV7-2	TRBJ1-1	TGTGCCAGCAGCGCCCCTCCGGGACATAGGAACACTGAAGCTTTCTTT	CASSAPPGHRNTEAFF
TRBD2	.	TRBV29-1	TRBJ2-1	TGCAGCGTTGCCAGCGGGGGGGCAAATGAGCAGTTCTTC	CSVASGGANEQFF
.	.	TRBV6-2/TRBV6-3	TRBJ1-1	TGTGCCAGCAGTTACAGGGCGAACACTGAAGCTTTCTTT	CASSYRANTEAFF
TRBD1	.	TRBV6-1	TRBJ1-2	TGTGCCAGCAGTGAAGTAGGGACAGGGTCTGGCTACACCTTC	CASSEVGTGSGYTF
.	many	TRBV7-8	TRBJ1-1	TGTGCCAGCAGCACAACCTGGGAATCGACTGAAGCTTTCTTT	CASSTTWESTEAFF
.	.	TRBV30	TRBJ2-7	TGTGCCTGGAGTCGGACCCTATACTACGAGCAGTACTTC	CAWSRTLYYEQYF
TRBD1	.	TRBV10-3	TRBJ1-1	TGTGCCATCAGTGAGTTTGACAGGGCCGACAATGAAGCTTTCTTT	CAISEFDRADNEAFF
.	few	TRBV25-1	TRBJ1-5	TGTGCCAGCAGTGACCAGGGCAATCAGCCCCAGCATTTT	CASSDQGNQPQHF
.	few	TRBV10-3	TRBJ1-2	TGTGCCATCAGTGATTGGGCGAGTGGCTACACCTTC	CAISDWASGYTF
.	.	TRBV19	TRBJ1-1	TGTGCCAGTAGTATCGGGGTCCGAACTGAAGCTTTCTTT	CASSIGVRTEAFF
.	few	TRBV6-1	TRBJ2-1	TGTGCCAGCACCATACTTGAGGAGCAGTTCTTC	CASTILEEQFF
.	many	TRBV29-1	TRBJ1-5	TGCAGCGTTGCGGGTGGGGGCAATCAGCCCCAGCATTTT	CSVAGGGNQPQHF